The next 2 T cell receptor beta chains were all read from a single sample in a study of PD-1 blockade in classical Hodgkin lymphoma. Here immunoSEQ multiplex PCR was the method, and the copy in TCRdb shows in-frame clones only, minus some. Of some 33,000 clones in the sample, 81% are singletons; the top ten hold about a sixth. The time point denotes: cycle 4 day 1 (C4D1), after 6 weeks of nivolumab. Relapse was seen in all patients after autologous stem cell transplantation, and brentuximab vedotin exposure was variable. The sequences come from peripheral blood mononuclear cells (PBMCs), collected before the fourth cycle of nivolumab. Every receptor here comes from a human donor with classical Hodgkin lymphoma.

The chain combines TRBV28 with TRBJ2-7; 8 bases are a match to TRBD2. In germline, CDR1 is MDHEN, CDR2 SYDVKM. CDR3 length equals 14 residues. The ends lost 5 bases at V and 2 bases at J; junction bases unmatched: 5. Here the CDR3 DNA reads TGTGCCAGCAGTAGCGGGAGTTTGCCCTACGAGCAGTACTTC. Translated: CASSSGSLPYEQYF.

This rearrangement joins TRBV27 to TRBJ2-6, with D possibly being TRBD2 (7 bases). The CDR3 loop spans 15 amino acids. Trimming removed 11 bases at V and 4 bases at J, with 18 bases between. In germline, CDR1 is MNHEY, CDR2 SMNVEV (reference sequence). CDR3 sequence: CASGGGALGANVLTF. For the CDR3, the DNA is TGTGCCTCCGGAGGGGGGGCGCTCGGGGCCAACGTCCTGACTTTC. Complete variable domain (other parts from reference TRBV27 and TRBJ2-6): EAQVTQNPRYLITVTGKKLTVTCSQNMNHEYMSWYRQDPGLGLRQIYYSMNVEVTDKGDVPEGYKVSRKEKRNFPLILESPSPNQTSLYFCASGGGALGANVLTFGAGSRLTVL.